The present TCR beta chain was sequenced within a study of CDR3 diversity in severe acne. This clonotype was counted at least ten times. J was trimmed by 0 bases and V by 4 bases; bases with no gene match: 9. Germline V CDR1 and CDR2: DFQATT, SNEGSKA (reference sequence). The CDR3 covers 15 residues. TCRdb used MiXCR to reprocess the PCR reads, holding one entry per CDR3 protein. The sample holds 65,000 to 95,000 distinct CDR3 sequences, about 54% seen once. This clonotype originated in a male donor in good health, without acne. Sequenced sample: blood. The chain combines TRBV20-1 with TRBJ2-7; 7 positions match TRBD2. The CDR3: CSAKILALSSYEQYF. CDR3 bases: TGCAGTGCTAAAATACTAGCGCTCAGCTCCTACGAGCAGTACTTC.